Given below is one T cell receptor (beta chain) in context. This entry comes from a study of T cells expressing NK-cell markers. TCRdb re-called the 5' RACE reads, yielding one record per CDR3 amino acid sequence without DNA. The sample totals some 300,000 distinct CDR3 sequences. Per the germline V gene, CDR1 is DFQATT and CDR2 is SNEGSKA (reference sequence). CDR3 length: 19 residues. The receptor comes from a man aged 18 to 29 in good health. The specimen was blood T cells: a sorted CD56 or NKG2C T cell subset, CD4+ or CD8+ T cells, or bulk PBMC T cells (not recorded which). The chain employs TRBV20-1 and TRBJ1-6; as DNA is missing, the TRBD1 call by TCRdb cannot be tested. The CDR3 sequence: CSARHRVSEKGTYNSPLHF.